These 12 T cell receptor beta chains were sequenced from one sample in a study of T cells in Graves' hyperthyroidism and ophthalmopathy. There were TCR beta CDR3 regions amplified from RNA transcripts. An initial round of RT-PCR targeting the TCR CDR3 relied on the HTBI primer set. TCRdb reprocessed the multiplex PCR reads via MiXCR and lists one record per CDR3 protein. The sample contains approximately 330,000 distinct CDR3 sequences, roughly 13% of which appear only once. Sequencing was carried out using blood. Receptor source: a woman in her thirties or forties with Graves' ophthalmopathy.

The J gene is TRBJ2-5, the V gene TRBV10-2; no clear D gene. V lost 5 bases, J lost 5 bases, and 9 bases lay in between. The CDR3 is 12 residues long. CDR1 WSHSY and CDR2 SAAADI come from the germline V gene. The CDR3: CASSRLSETQYF. The CDR3, as DNA: TGCGCCAGCAGTAGGCTGTCGGAGACCCAGTACTTC.

The chain combines TRBV10-2 with TRBJ2-7, with a tentative D call TRBD1 (5 bases). Germline values: CDR1 WSHSY, CDR2 SAAADI. The CDR3 is 10 amino acids. V lost 10 bases and J 3 bases, leaving 7 bases between the germline ends. CDR3 nucleotide sequence: TGCGCCACCAGGGACTACGAGCAGTACTTC. It yields the protein CATRDYEQYF.

This clonotype was recorded a few times. V is TRBV28 and J is TRBJ1-4; D unresolved. From germline, CDR1 is MDHEN and CDR2 SYDVKM. V dropped 3 bases and J dropped 0 bases, with 8 bases sitting between them. This CDR3 spans 15 amino acids. CDR3 in amino acids: CASSFPRTTNEKLFF. CDR3 nucleotides: TGTGCCAGCAGTTTTCCGAGAACAACTAATGAAAAACTGTTTTTT.

The rearrangement uses TRBV27 and TRBJ1-2, with D hard to call. From germline, CDR1 is MNHEY and CDR2 SMNVEV (reference sequence). The CDR3 loop spans 13 amino acids. Trimming removed 3 bases at V and 4 bases at J, with 9 bases between. The CDR3 region is CASSFFLGYGYTF. CDR3 nucleotide sequence: TGTGCCAGCAGTTTTTTTTTGGGCTATGGCTACACCTTC.

This clonotype came up many times. The genes are TRBV20-1 and TRBJ2-1; 7 nucleotides match TRBD2. V gave up 7 bases and J gave up 6 bases; unmatched junction bases: 9. The CDR3 spans 13 residues. Germline lookup yields CDR1 DFQATT and CDR2 SNEGSKA (reference sequence). The CDR3, as DNA: TGCAGTGGCTGGATTAGCGGGCGCAATGAGCAGTTCTTC. Residues: CSGWISGRNEQFF.

The rearrangement joins TRBV2 to TRBJ2-3; TRBD2 aligns across 8 bases. The CDR3 extends over 17 amino acids. V was pared by 6 bases and J by 4 bases, with 15 bases of the junction left unmatched. Germline V gives CDR1 SNHLY, CDR2 FYNNEI. CDR3 sequence: CASSRLAREFLADTQYF. CDR3 nucleotides: TGTGCCAGCAGCAGACTAGCGCGGGAGTTCCTAGCAGATACGCAGTATTTT. Full variable domain (missing parts from reference TRBV2 and TRBJ2-3): EPEVTQTPSHQVTQMGQEVILRCVPISNHLYFYWYRQILGQKVEFLVSFYNNEISEKSEIFDDQFSVERPDGSNFTLKIRSTKLEDSAMYFCASSRLAREFLADTQYFGPGTRLTVL.

V and J are TRBV20-1 and TRBJ1-6, with no clear D. The CDR3 totals 19 residues. Germline V gives CDR1 DFQATT, CDR2 SNEGSKA (reference sequence). The V end was cut by 0 bases, the J end by 0 bases, with 18 bases between. CDR3 sequence (DNA): TGCAGTGCTAGAGAGGGCGGAGAAAGTGGATACTCCTATAATTCACCCCTCCACTTT. It specifies CSAREGGESGYSYNSPLHF.

Only a few counts were recorded for this clonotype. J is TRBJ2-3 and V is TRBV24-1; D gene uncertain. Germline assignment: CDR1 KGHDR and CDR2 SFDVKD. This CDR3 contains 14 residues. Between the trimmed V and J ends, which lost 5 bases and 2 bases, there was a span of 10 bases. The chain's CDR3 is CATSVAGDTDTQYF. The CDR3 bases are TGTGCCACCAGTGTTGCAGGCGACACAGATACGCAGTATTTT.

The chain carries TRBV20-1 and TRBJ1-5, with D possibly TRBD1 on 6 matching bases. The CDR3 is 15 residues long. Trimming removed 2 bases at V and 10 bases at J, with 21 bases between. CDR1 and CDR2 (germline): DFQATT, SNEGSKA (reference sequence). The CDR3 loop reads CSARSLQGVERPQHF. DNA for the CDR3: TGCAGTGCTAGATCCTTACAGGGAGTTGAAAGACCCCAGCATTTT.

This clonotype was recorded many times. The gene calls are TRBV6-1 and TRBJ2-1; D might be TRBD2 (6 bases). Per germline, CDR1 MNHNS and CDR2 SASEGT. Trimming left V 5 bases short and J 0 bases short, with 20 bases between. This CDR3 has 18 amino acids. The CDR3 sequence: CASSLIKGGESSYNEQFF. The CDR3 DNA is TGTGCCAGCAGTTTGATAAAGGGCGGGGAGAGCTCCTACAATGAGCAGTTCTTC.

This clonotype was recorded a few times. The V call is TRBV25-1, the J call TRBJ2-1; 12 bases are a match to TRBD2. Germline CDR1 reads MGHDK; CDR2 reads SYGVNS. Trimming took 1 base from V and 8 from J; bases not matched to a gene: 6. The CDR3 is 16 residues long. The CDR3 reads CASSESSSGRAHEQFF. The CDR3 DNA follows: TGTGCCAGCAGTGAATCATCTAGCGGGAGGGCCCATGAGCAGTTCTTC.

This clonotype showed up many times. This rearrangement joins TRBV12-3 or TRBV12-4 to TRBJ2-7, with D perhaps matching TRBD2 (5 bases). V dropped 1 base and J dropped 6 bases, with 10 bases sitting between them. The CDR3 is made up of 13 amino acids. The CDR3 DNA reads TGTGCCAGCAGTTTAGGCCCCCGGGGCGAGCAGTACTTC. Its translation is CASSLGPRGEQYF.